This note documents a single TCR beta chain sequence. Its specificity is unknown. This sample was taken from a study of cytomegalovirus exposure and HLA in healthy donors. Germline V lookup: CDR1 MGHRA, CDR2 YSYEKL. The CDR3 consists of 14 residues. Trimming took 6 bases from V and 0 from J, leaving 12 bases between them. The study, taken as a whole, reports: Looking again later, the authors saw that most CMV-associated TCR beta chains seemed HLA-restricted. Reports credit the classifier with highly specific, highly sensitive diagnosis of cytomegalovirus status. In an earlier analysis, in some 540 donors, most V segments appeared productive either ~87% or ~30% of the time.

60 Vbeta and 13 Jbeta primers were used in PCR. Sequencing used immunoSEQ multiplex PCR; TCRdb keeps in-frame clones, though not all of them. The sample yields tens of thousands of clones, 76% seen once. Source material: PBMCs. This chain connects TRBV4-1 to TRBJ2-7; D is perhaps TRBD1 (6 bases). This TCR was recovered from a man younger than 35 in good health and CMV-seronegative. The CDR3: CASSTGPRSYEQYF. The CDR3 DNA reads TGCGCCAGCAGTACAGGGCCCCGCTCCTACGAGCAGTACTTC.